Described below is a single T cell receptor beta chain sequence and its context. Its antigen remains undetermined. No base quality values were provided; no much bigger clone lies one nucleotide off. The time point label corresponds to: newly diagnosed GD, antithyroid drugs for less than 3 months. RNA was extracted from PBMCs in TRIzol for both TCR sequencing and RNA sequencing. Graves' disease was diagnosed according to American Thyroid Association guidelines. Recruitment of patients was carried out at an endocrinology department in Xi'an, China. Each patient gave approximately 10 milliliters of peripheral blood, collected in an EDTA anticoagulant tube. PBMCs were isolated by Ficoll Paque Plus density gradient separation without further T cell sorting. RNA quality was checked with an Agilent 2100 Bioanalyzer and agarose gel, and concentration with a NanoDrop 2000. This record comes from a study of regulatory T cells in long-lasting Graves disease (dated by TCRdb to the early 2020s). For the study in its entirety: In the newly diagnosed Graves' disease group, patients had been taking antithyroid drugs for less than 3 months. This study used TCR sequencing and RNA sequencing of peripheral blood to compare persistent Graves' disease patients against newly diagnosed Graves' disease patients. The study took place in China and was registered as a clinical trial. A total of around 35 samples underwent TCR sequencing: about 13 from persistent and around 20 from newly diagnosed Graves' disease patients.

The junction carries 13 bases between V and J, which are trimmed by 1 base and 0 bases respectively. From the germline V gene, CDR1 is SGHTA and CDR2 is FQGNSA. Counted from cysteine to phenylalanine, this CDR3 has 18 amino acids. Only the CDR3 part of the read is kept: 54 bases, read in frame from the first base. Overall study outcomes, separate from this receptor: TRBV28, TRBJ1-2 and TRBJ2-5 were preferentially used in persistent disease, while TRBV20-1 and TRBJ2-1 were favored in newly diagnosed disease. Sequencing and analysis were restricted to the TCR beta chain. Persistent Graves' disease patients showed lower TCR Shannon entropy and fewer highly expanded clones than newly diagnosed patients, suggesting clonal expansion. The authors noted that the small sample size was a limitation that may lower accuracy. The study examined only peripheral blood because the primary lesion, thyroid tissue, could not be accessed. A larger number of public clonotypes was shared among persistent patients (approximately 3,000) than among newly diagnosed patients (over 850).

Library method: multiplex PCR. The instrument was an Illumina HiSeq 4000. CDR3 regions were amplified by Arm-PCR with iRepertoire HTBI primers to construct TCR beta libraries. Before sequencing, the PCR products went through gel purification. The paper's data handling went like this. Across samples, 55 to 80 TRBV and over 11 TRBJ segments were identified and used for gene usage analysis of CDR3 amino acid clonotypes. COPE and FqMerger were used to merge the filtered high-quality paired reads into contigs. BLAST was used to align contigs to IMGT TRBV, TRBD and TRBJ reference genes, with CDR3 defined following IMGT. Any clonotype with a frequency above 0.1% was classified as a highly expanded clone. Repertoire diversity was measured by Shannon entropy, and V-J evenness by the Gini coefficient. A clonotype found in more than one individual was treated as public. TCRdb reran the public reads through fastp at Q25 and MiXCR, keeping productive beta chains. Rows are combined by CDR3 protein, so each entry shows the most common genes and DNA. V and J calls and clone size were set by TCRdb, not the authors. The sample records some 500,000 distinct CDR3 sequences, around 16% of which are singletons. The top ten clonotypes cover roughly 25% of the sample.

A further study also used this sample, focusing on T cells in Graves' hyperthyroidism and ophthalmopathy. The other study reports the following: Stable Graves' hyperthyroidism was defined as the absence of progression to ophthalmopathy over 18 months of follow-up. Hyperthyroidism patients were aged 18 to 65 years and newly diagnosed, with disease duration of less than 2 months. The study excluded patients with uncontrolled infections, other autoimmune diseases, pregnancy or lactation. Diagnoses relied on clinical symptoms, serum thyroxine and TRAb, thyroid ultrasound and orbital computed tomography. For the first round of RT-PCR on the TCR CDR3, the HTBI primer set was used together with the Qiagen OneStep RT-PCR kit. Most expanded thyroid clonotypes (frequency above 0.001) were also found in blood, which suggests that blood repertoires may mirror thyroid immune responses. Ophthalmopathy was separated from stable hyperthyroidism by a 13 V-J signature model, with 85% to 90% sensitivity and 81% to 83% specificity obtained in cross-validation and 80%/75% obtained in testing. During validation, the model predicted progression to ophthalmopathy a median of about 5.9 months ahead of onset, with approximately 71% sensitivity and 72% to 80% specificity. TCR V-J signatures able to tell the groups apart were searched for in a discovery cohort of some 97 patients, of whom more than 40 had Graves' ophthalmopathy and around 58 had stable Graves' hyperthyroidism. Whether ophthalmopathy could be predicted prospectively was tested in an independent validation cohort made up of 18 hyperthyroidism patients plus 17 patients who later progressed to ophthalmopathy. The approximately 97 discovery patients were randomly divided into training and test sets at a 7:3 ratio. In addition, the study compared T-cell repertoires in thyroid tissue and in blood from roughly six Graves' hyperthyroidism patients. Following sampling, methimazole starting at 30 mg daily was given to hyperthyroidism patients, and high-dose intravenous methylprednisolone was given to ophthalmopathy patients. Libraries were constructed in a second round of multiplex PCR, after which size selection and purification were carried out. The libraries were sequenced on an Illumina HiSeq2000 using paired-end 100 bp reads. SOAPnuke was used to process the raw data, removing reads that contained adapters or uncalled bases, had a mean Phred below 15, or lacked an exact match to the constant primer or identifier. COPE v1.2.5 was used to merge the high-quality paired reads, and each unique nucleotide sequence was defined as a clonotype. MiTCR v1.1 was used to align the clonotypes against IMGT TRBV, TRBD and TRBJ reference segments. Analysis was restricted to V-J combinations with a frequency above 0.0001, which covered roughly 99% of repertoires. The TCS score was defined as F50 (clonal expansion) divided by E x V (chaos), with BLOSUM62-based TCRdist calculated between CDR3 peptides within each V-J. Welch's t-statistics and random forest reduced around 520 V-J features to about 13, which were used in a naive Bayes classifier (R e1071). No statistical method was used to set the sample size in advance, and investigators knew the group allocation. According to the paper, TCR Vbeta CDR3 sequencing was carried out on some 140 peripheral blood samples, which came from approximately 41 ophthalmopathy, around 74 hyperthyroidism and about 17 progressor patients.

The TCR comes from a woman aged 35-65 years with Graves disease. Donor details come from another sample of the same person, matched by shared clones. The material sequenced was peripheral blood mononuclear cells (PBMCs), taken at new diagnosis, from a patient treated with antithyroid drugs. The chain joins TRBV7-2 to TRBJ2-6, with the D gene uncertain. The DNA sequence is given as TGTGCCAGCAGCTTAGTAGGATTGGACCTCTCTGGGGCCAACGTCCTGACTTTC. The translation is CASSLVGLDLSGANVLTF.